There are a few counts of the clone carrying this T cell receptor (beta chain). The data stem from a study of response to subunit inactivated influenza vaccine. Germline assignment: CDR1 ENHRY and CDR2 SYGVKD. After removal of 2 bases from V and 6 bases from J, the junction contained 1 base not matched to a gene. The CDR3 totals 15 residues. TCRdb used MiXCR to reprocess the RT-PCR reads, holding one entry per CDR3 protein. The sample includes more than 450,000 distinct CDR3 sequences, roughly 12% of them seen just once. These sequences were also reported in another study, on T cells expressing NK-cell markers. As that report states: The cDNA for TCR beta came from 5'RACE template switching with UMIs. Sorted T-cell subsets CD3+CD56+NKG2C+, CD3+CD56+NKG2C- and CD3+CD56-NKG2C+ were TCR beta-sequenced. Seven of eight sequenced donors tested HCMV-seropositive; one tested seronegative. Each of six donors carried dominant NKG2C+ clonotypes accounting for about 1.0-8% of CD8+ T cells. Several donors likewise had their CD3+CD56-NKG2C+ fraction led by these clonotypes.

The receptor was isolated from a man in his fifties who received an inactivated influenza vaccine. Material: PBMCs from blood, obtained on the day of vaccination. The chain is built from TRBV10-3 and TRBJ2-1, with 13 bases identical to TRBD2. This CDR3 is CAISEGLAGVNEQFF. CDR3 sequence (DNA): TGTGCCATCAGTGAGGGACTAGCGGGAGTCAATGAGCAGTTCTTC.